This section outlines one TCR beta chain sequence together with its context. No antigen is known for it. The data were produced by immunoSEQ multiplex PCR, yet TCRdb's version contains in-frame clones alone and is incomplete. In the table there are approximately 840,000 clones, 96% of which are singletons. Only CD45RO-negative cells positively selected for CCR7 counted as naive CD8 cells, so terminally differentiated effector memory CD45RA+ cells were excluded. Adults of Caucasian background living in Nashville, Tennessee made up all donors. CDR1 is MNHEY and CDR2 is SVGAGI in the germline V gene. The CDR3 runs to 13 residues. The V and J ends lost 2 bases and 14 bases respectively, with 15 bases between them. The sample originates from a study of shared clonotypes between healthy human individuals. Broader study findings: Roughly 4.6% of naive CD4 clonotypes were common to a handful of donors. Rarefaction exposed incomplete sorted-subset sequencing despite large depth.

This TCR was sampled from a man aged 25 to 40 in good health. The genes are TRBV6-5 and TRBJ1-4, with D uncertain. The sequenced material came from naive CD8+ T cells sorted from blood. The CDR3 DNA sequence: TGTGCCAGCAGTTACCCTGGACGTGCAAAGCTGTTTTTT. Translating gives CASSYPGRAKLFF.